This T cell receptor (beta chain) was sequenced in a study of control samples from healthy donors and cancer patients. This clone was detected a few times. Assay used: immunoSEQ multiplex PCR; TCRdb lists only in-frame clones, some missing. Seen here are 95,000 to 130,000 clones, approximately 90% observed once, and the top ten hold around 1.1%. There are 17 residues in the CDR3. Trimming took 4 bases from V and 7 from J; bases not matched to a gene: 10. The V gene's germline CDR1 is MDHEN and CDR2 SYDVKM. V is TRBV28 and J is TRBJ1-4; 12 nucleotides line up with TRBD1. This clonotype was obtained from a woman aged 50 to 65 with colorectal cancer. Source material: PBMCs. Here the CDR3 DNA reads TGTGCCAGCAGTTCGGGACAGGGGGCGCCAGGAGGTGAAAAACTGTTTTTT. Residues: CASSSGQGAPGGEKLFF.